This T cell receptor beta chain was retrieved from a study of blood T cell repertoires in COVID-19. Study-level background: COVID-19 samples collected from the United States, Italy and Spain covered acute and convalescent phases. Nucleic acid was either cDNA or gDNA, and it came from T cells, B-cell-depleted T cells, or PBMCs.

The ends lost 1 base at V and 7 bases at J; junction bases unmatched: 4. Germline V lookup: CDR1 SGHAT, CDR2 FQNNGV. The CDR3 has 15 residues. TCRdb's table, derived via immunoSEQ multiplex PCR, lists solely in-frame clones and lacks some. The sample has about 190,000 clones, roughly four fifths seen once; the top ten hold less than 15%. This TCR came from a man aged 50 or older who had recovered from COVID-19. Material: peripheral blood. The chain employs TRBV11-2 and TRBJ1-4; 9 nucleotides match TRBD1. The CDR3 reads CASSLGDRDGEKLFF. As DNA, the CDR3 is TGTGCCAGCAGCTTAGGGGACAGGGATGGTGAAAAACTGTTTTTT.